The T cell receptor (beta chain) under discussion was sequenced for a study of blood T cell repertoires in COVID-19. On the study more broadly: Samples of COVID-19 (acute and convalescent) were obtained from the United States, Italy and Spain. In each case, the material was cDNA or gDNA derived from T cells, B-cell-depleted T cells, or PBMCs.

After removal of 2 bases from V and 2 bases from J, the junction contained 10 bases not matched to a gene. The CDR3 spans 17 residues. The V gene's germline CDR1 is MNHEY and CDR2 SMNVEV (reference sequence). In the source study's methods: Reference gene primer amplification in the assay estimated nucleated cell counts. Assay: immunoSEQ multiplex PCR; the TCRdb copy retains only in-frame clones and omits some. V and J calls and clone size follow that table, whereas D and trimming were derived from the DNA. The sample has 250,000 to 300,000 clones; about four fifths are singletons. Sequenced input: peripheral blood. V is TRBV27 and J is TRBJ2-3, with 7 bases fitting TRBD1. The source is a woman aged 60-75 years with active or convalescent COVID-19. CDR3 residues: CASSLAFWDSPTDTQYF. DNA of the CDR3: TGTGCCAGCAGTTTAGCTTTTTGGGACAGCCCCACAGATACGCAGTATTTT.